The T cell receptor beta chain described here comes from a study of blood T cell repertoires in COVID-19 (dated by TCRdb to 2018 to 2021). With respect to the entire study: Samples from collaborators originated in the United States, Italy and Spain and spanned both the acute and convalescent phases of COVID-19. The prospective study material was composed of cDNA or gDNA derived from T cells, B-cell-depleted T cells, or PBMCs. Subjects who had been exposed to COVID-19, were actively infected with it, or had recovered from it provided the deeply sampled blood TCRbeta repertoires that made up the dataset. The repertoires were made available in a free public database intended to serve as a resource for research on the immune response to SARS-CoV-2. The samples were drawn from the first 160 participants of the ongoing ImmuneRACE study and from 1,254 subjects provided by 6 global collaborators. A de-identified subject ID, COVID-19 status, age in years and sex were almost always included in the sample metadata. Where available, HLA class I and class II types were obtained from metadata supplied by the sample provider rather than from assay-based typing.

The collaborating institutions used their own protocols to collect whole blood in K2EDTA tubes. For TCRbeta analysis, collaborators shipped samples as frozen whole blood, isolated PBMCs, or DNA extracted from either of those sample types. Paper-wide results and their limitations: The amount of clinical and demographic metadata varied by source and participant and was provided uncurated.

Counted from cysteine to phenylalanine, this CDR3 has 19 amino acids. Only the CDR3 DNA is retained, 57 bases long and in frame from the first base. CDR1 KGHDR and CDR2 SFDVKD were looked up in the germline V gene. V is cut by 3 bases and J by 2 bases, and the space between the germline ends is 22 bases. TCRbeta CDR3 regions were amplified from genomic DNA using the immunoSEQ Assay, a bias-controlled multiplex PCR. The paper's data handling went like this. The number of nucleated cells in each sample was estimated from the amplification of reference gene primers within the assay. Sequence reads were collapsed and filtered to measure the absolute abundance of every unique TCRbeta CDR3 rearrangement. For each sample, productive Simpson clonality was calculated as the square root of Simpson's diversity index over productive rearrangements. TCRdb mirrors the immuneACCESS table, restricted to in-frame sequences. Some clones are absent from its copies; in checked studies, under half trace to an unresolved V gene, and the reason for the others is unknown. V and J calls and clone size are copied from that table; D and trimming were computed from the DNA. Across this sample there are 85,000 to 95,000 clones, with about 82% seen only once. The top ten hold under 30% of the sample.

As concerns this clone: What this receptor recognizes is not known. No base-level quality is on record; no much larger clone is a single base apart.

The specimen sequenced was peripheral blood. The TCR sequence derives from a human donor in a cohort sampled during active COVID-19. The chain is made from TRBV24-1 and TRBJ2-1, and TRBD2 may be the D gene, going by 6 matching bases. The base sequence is TGTGCCACCAGTGATACGGGCGTGGGGGGAGGCTCCCCCTACAATGAGCAGTTCTTC. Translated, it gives CATSDTGVGGGSPYNEQFF.